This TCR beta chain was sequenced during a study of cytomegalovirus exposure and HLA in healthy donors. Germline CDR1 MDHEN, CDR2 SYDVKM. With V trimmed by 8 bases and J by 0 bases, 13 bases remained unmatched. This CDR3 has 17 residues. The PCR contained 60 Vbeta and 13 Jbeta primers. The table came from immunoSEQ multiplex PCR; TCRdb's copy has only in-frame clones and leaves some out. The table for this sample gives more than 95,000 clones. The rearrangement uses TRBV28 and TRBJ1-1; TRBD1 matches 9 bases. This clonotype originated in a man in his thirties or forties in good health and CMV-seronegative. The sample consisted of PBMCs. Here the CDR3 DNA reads TGTGCCAGCGGGGCGACAGGGGGGACATTCATGAACACTGAAGCTTTCTTT. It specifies CASGATGGTFMNTEAFF.